This TCR beta chain was recovered during a study of cytomegalovirus exposure and HLA in healthy donors. General observations from the study: Most likely, a cluster of highly shared sequence variants arose as a sequencing artifact. Earlier findings revealed that most TCR beta V segments proved productive either about 87% or about 30% of the time.

13 Jbeta primers and 60 Vbeta primers were used for the PCR. The method was immunoSEQ multiplex PCR; TCRdb's version includes in-frame clones alone and lacks a portion of them. The sample records more than 90,000 clones, roughly 79% being singletons. In germline, CDR1 is MNHNS, CDR2 SASEGT. This CDR3 contains 13 residues. The ends were cut back, 2 bases at V and 5 bases at J, with 9 bases in the middle. A note on this clone: Its antigen is not identified.

This chain joins TRBV6-1 and TRBJ1-1; D remains ambiguous. The receptor comes from a man aged 30 to 45 in good health and CMV-seronegative. What was sequenced was PBMCs. In DNA form, the CDR3 reads TGTGCCAGCAGTGAACCACCGGGGACTGAAGCTTTCTTT. This gives the protein CASSEPPGTEAFF.